One and the same sample provided the 32 T cell receptor beta chains below, sequenced in a study of cytomegalovirus exposure and HLA in healthy donors. The PCR used 60 Vbeta and 13 Jbeta primers. This table comes from immunoSEQ multiplex PCR, and its TCRdb copy is limited to in-frame clones, with some not included. The sample carries approximately 110,000 clones, almost 70% recorded once. Input material: PBMCs. The receptors shown here come from a man under 40 in good health and CMV-seropositive.

The chain carries TRBV4-3 and TRBJ1-5; possibly TRBD1 for D (5 bases). In germline, CDR1 is LGHNA, CDR2 YSLEER. The CDR3 extends over 15 amino acids. Trimming left V 1 base short and J 1 base short, with 8 bases between. Written as DNA, the CDR3 is TGCGCCAGCAGCCAAGGGTGGGGCAGCAATCAGCCCCAGCATTTT. It is translated as CASSQGWGSNQPQHF.

V and J are TRBV11-1 and TRBJ2-1, with 15 bases identical to TRBD2. The CDR3 is made up of 19 amino acids. Trimming at V came to 8 bases and at J to 0 bases, leaving 11 bases not matched to a gene. Germline V gives CDR1 SGHAT, CDR2 FQDESV (reference sequence). The CDR3 loop reads CASGIGTSGGTSSYNEQFF. As DNA, the CDR3 is TGTGCCAGCGGTATTGGGACTAGCGGGGGGACGAGCTCCTACAATGAGCAGTTCTTC.

The chain employs TRBV7-2 and TRBJ1-2; 7 nucleotides agree with TRBD1. CDR3 length equals 16 residues. V dropped 4 bases and J dropped 0; count of bases not matched to a gene: 8. Per the germline V gene, CDR1 is SGHTA and CDR2 is FQGNSA. The CDR3 here is CASSSSRGQANYGYTF. The CDR3 DNA is TGTGCCAGCAGCTCATCGAGGGGGCAGGCTAACTATGGCTACACCTTC.

V and J are TRBV10-2 and TRBJ2-2, with 10 bases identical to TRBD2. Germline CDR1 and CDR2: WSHSY and SAAADI. V dropped 6 bases and J dropped 2; count of bases not matched to a gene: 6. The CDR3 consists of 16 residues. In DNA, the CDR3 is TGCGCCAGCAGGGAGCGGGGGGGCCGAAACACCGGGGAGCTGTTTTTT. It yields the protein CASRERGGRNTGELFF.

This clone has just a few counts. The V gene is TRBV30, the J gene TRBJ1-5; unclear D gene. Germline V lookup: CDR1 GTSNPN, CDR2 SVGIG (reference sequence). V lost 0 bases, J lost 3 bases, and 9 bases lay in between. The CDR3 consists of 14 residues. The CDR3 DNA reads TGTGCCTGGAGTGTACTCCAAGCCAATCAGCCCCAGCATTTT. This gives the protein CAWSVLQANQPQHF.

This clone was detected only once. This chain uses TRBV29-1 with TRBJ2-1; 8 bases align to TRBD2. Germline V gene lookup returns CDR1 SQVTM and CDR2 ANQGSEA. CDR3 length: 16 amino acids. Trimming at V came to 3 bases and at J to 4 bases, leaving 11 bases not matched to a gene. CDR3 sequence (DNA): TGCAGCGTTGATCATCGTAGCGGGATGAATTACAATGAGCAGTTCTTC. This encodes CSVDHRSGMNYNEQFF.

This chain links TRBV4-2 with TRBJ1-2, with 7 bases lining up with TRBD1. Germline loops: CDR1 LGHNA, CDR2 YNFKEQ. J lost 8 bases, V lost 4 bases, and 7 bases had no gene match. The CDR3 totals 13 residues. CDR3 residues: CASSPGTASGYTF. The DNA for the CDR3 is TGTGCCAGCAGCCCCGGGACAGCCTCCGGCTACACCTTC.

This clone was picked up one time. The chain combines TRBV9 with TRBJ1-1; tentative D call: TRBD1 (6 bases). CDR3 length: 13 amino acids. Germline V lookup: CDR1 SGDLS, CDR2 YYNGEE. Between the trimmed V and J ends, which lost 4 bases and 3 bases, there was a span of 10 bases. CDR3 sequence reads: CASSRTGYTEAFF. The CDR3 nucleotides are TGTGCCAGCAGCCGTACAGGGTACACTGAAGCTTTCTTT.

CDR3 bases: TGTGCCATCAGTGAGTCCCCCAGGGGGGCCCGGGCCGAAGAGACCCAGTACTTC. This gives the protein CAISESPRGARAEETQYF. The chain joins TRBV10-3 to TRBJ2-5; a possible D gene is TRBD1 (7 bases). From germline, CDR1 is ENHRY and CDR2 SYGVKD. This CDR3 is built from 18 residues. The ends were cut back, 0 bases at V and 3 bases at J, with 20 bases in the middle.

V gene TRBV7-2 combines with J gene TRBJ1-3, with D uncertain. V was pared by 2 bases and J by 0 bases, with 11 bases between. Germline loops: CDR1 SGHTA, CDR2 FQGNSA. The CDR3 is 16 residues long. The CDR3 loop reads CASSLPGSLSGNTIYF. As DNA, the CDR3 is TGTGCCAGCAGCTTACCGGGGTCCCTCTCTGGAAACACCATATATTTT. Full variable domain (outside the CDR3, taken from reference TRBV7-2 and TRBJ1-3): GAGVSQSPSNKVTEKGKDVELRCDPISGHTALYWYRQSLGQGLEFLIYFQGNSAPDKSGLPSDRFSAERTGGSVSTLTIQRTQQEDSAVYLCASSLPGSLSGNTIYFGEGSWLTVV.

For the CDR3, the DNA is TGTGCCAGCAGTTACTCCTCTCTAGATACGCAGTATTTT. Amino acid sequence: CASSYSSLDTQYF. This chain links TRBV6-5 with TRBJ2-3; the D is unclear. The germline CDR1 and CDR2 sequences are MNHEY and SVGAGI. The CDR3 covers 13 residues. V dropped 0 bases and J dropped 5 bases, with 6 bases sitting between them.

This chain uses TRBV2 with TRBJ2-5; D is perhaps TRBD2 (5 bases). This CDR3 spans 14 amino acids. V lost 5 bases and J lost 4, with 14 bases in between. CDR1 and CDR2 (germline): SNHLY, FYNNEI. DNA of the CDR3: TGTGCCAGCAGTCGCGGGTACTACCGAGAGACCCAGTACTTC. Amino acids: CASSRGYYRETQYF.

The chain's CDR3 is CASSLWVTGEGYTF. For the CDR3, the DNA is TGTGCCAGCAGTTTATGGGTGACAGGGGAGGGCTACACCTTC. The rearrangement links TRBV28 to TRBJ1-2, with TRBD1 identical over 8 bases. The CDR3 length is 14 residues. V was pared by 0 bases and J by 8 bases, with 5 bases of the junction left unmatched. Germline V gives CDR1 MDHEN, CDR2 SYDVKM.

This chain joins TRBV6-5 and TRBJ1-2; possibly TRBD1 for D (6 bases). The CDR3 length is 15 residues. V lost 5 bases, J lost 7 bases, and 20 bases lay in between. Per the germline V gene, CDR1 is MNHEY and CDR2 is SVGAGI. The DNA for the CDR3 is TGTGCCAGCAGTGGGACACCTGTTGGGCCTATTGGCTACACCTTC. It codes for CASSGTPVGPIGYTF.

V and J are TRBV6-5 and TRBJ2-6; D not certain. The V and J ends lost 7 bases and 2 bases respectively, with 6 bases between them. Germline V CDR1 and CDR2: MNHEY, SVGAGI. This CDR3 is 13 amino acids long. CDR3 bases: TGTGCCAGCACTTTAACTGGGGCCAACGTCCTGACTTTC. Protein: CASTLTGANVLTF.

This rearrangement joins TRBV27 to TRBJ1-2, with D uncertain. The V end was cut by 6 bases, the J end by 4 bases, with 12 bases between. This CDR3 is built from 13 residues. Germline V gives CDR1 MNHEY, CDR2 SMNVEV (reference sequence). CDR3 in amino acids: CASSRGNFYGYTF. The CDR3 bases are TGTGCCAGCAGCCGAGGGAACTTCTATGGCTACACCTTC.

The chain couples TRBV7-2 to TRBJ1-1; the D is unclear. CDR3 length equals 14 residues. Germline CDR1 SGHTA, CDR2 FQGNSA. The CDR3 here is CGVPAAGGDTEAFF. CDR3 in DNA: TGTGGAGTCCCGGCAGCGGGTGGGGACACTGAAGCTTTCTTT.

This rearrangement joins TRBV29-1 to TRBJ2-3, with a tentative D call TRBD2 (5 bases). The CDR3 has 14 amino acids. The V gene's germline CDR1 is SQVTM and CDR2 ANQGSEA. Trimming pared 4 bases from V and 0 bases from J, leaving 11 bases between. CDR3 in amino acids: CSVASRLSTDTQYF. CDR3 coding DNA: TGCAGCGTTGCTAGCCGTTTGAGCACAGATACGCAGTATTTT.

The CDR3 is CSVVFASGGTEQYF. CDR3 bases: TGCAGCGTTGTATTCGCTAGCGGGGGGACCGAGCAGTACTTC. The chain uses TRBV29-1 and TRBJ2-7; 11 nucleotides match TRBD2. Germline V gene sequence: CDR1 SQVTM, CDR2 ANQGSEA. The ends lost 4 bases at V and 6 bases at J; junction bases unmatched: 8. CDR3 length: 14 residues.

A single count supports this clone. This rearrangement joins TRBV11-3 to TRBJ2-5; possibly TRBD2 for D (6 bases). Trimming took 4 bases from V and 5 from J, leaving 17 bases between them. Germline lookup yields CDR1 SGHNT and CDR2 YENEEA. The CDR3 extends over 15 amino acids. CDR3: CASSSRRVRQETQYF. CDR3 DNA: TGTGCCAGCAGCTCACGGAGGGTGAGGCAGGAGACCCAGTACTTC.

This chain uses TRBV9 with TRBJ1-1, with 8 bases fitting TRBD1. The CDR3 is made up of 17 amino acids. The V and J ends lost 0 bases and 3 bases, in that order; junction bases with no gene match: 10. Germline CDR1 SGDLS, CDR2 YYNGEE. This chain's CDR3 is CASSVGAGGASDTEAFF. The CDR3 region has the DNA TGTGCCAGCAGCGTAGGGGCAGGGGGCGCTTCGGACACTGAAGCTTTCTTT. Complete variable domain (other parts from reference TRBV9 and TRBJ1-1): DSGVTQTPKHLITATGQRVTLRCSPRSGDLSVYWYQQSLDQGLQFLIQYYNGEERAKGNILERFSAQQFPDLHSELNLSSLELGDSALYFCASSVGAGGASDTEAFFGQGTRLTVV.

In its sample, this clone was seen a few times. J is TRBJ2-3 and V is TRBV5-8, with 7 nucleotides matching TRBD1. The CDR3 extends over 14 amino acids. Germline trimming cut 4 bases from V and 2 bases from J; bases unmatched to any gene: 4. CDR1 and CDR2 from the germline V gene are SGHTS and YDEGEE. CDR3 sequence: CASSRGQHTDTQYF. The CDR3 DNA reads as TGTGCCAGCAGCCGGGGACAGCACACAGATACGCAGTATTTT.

The CDR3 region is CSVEVGGNTEAFF. CDR3 in DNA: TGCAGCGTTGAAGTCGGAGGGAACACTGAAGCTTTCTTT. The rearrangement links TRBV29-1 to TRBJ1-1; unclear D gene. V was clipped by 1 base and J by 1 base, with 7 bases between them. CDR1 and CDR2 from the germline V gene are SQVTM and ANQGSEA. The CDR3 length is 13 residues.

The chain carries TRBV9 and TRBJ2-5; a weak D match, TRBD1 (7 bases). The germline CDR1 and CDR2 sequences are SGDLS and YYNGEE. The CDR3 is 15 residues long. V lost 1 base to trimming and J lost 5 bases, with 15 bases between them. This chain's CDR3 is CASSVNPSGGETQYF. For the CDR3, the DNA is TGTGCCAGCAGCGTAAATCCCTCAGGGGGGGAGACCCAGTACTTC.

The J gene is TRBJ2-1, the V gene TRBV7-6; possible D gene TRBD2, 7 bases. CDR3 length: 16 amino acids. The germline CDR1 and CDR2 sequences are SGHVS and FNYEAQ. Trimming left V 1 base short and J 6 bases short, with 16 bases between. The CDR3: CASSLVSTGGSNEQFF. DNA of the CDR3: TGTGCCAGCAGCTTAGTGTCTACGGGGGGCAGCAATGAGCAGTTCTTC. Looking up the rest from reference TRBV7-6 and TRBJ2-1 gives the full variable domain: GAGVSQSPRYKVTKRGQDVALRCDPISGHVSLYWYRQALGQGPEFLTYFNYEAQQDKSGLPNDRFSAERPEGSISTLTIQRTEQRDSAMYRCASSLVSTGGSNEQFFGPGTRLTVL.

This sequence joins TRBV28 and TRBJ2-5, with 7 bases identical to TRBD1. Trimming removed 3 bases from V and 2 bases from J; junction bases left unmatched: 6. Germline-derived CDR1 and CDR2 are MDHEN and SYDVKM. The CDR3 extends over 15 amino acids. CDR3 in DNA: TGTGCCAGCAGTTTCCCTCGACAGGGACAAGAGACCCAGTACTTC. This encodes CASSFPRQGQETQYF.

This clone was detected only a few times. V gene TRBV7-9 combines with J gene TRBJ1-2, with D perhaps TRBD1 (6 bases). The V end was cut by 3 bases, the J end by 8 bases, with 10 bases between. Germline CDR1 and CDR2: SEHNR and FQNEAQ (reference sequence). This CDR3 has 12 residues. CDR3 residues: CASSFTGWGYTF. CDR3 in DNA: TGTGCCAGCAGCTTCACAGGGTGGGGCTACACCTTC.

This chain connects TRBV7-2 to TRBJ1-1; no clear D. The CDR3 covers 15 residues. V lost 1 base and J 3 bases, leaving 12 bases between the germline ends. Germline assignment: CDR1 SGHTA and CDR2 FQGNSA. The CDR3 nucleotides read TGTGCCAGCAGCTTAGACGGCTCCCGGGACACTGAAGCTTTCTTT. Protein sequence: CASSLDGSRDTEAFF.

This clone was found a few times. The chain joins TRBV30 to TRBJ2-3; possible D gene TRBD1, 5 bases. Germline V gene sequence: CDR1 GTSNPN, CDR2 SVGIG (reference sequence). The CDR3 spans 15 residues. V lost 3 bases and J 5 bases, leaving 18 bases between the germline ends. CDR3 DNA: TGTGCCTGGAGGGGCGGCCAGGGAAAAAAAGATACGCAGTATTTT. Protein sequence: CAWRGGQGKKDTQYF.

The V call is TRBV27, the J call TRBJ2-1; D is unresolved. Trimming shortened V by 0 bases and J by 0 bases, and 15 bases separated the two germline ends. The germline V gene encodes CDR1 MNHEY and CDR2 SMNVEV (reference sequence). CDR3 length equals 18 residues. The CDR3 nucleotides are TGTGCCAGCAGTTTATCCCCCAGAACCCGGAGCTCCTACAATGAGCAGTTCTTC. This codes for CASSLSPRTRSSYNEQFF.

CDR3 nucleotide sequence: TGCGCCAGCAGCTTGGATCGCGGGTTCATGAACACTGAAGCTTTCTTT. Protein product: CASSLDRGFMNTEAFF. V and J are TRBV5-1 and TRBJ1-1; D unclear. This CDR3 has 16 residues. The V and J ends lost 0 bases and 0 bases respectively, with 12 bases between them. Germline CDR1 reads SGHRS; CDR2 reads YFSETQ.

DNA of the CDR3: TGTGCCAGCAGCGTATTTACTCAGGGGGACCATGGCTACACCTTC. Translated: CASSVFTQGDHGYTF. The chain links TRBV9 to TRBJ1-2; 7 bases match TRBD1. The CDR3 consists of 15 residues. The germline V gene encodes CDR1 SGDLS and CDR2 YYNGEE. V lost 1 base and J lost 6; bases outside the gene matches: 9.